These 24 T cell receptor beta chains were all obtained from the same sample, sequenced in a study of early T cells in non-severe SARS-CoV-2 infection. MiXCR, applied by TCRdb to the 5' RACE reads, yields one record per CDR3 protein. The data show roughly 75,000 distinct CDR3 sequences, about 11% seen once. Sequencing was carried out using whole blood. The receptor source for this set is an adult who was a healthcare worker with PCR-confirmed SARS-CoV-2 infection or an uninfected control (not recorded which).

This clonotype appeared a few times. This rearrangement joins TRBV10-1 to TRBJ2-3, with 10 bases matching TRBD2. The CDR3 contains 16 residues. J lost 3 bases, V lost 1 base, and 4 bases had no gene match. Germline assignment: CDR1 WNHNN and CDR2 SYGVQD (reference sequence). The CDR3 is CASSELAGGRTDTQYF. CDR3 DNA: TGCGCCAGCAGTGAGTTAGCGGGGGGCCGAACAGATACGCAGTATTTT.

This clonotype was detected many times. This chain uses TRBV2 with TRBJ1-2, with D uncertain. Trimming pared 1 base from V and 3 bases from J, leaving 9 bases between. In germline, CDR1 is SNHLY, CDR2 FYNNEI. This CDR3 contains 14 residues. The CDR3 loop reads CASSEVGSYYGYTF. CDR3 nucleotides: TGTGCCAGCAGTGAAGTCGGCAGCTACTATGGCTACACCTTC.

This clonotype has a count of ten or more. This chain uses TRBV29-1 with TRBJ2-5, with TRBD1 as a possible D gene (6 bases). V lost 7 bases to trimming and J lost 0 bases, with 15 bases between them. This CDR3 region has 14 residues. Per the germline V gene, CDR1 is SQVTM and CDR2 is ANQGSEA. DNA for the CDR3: TGCAGCGGGGGGCAGGCGATTTACCAAGAGACCCAGTACTTC. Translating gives CSGGQAIYQETQYF.

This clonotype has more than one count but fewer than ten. CDR3 sequence: CASSQSAGGTYGYTF. In DNA, the CDR3 is TGTGCCAGCAGCCAATCTGCAGGGGGAACCTATGGCTACACCTTC. This chain uses TRBV16 with TRBJ1-2; 7 bases agree with TRBD1. J lost 4 bases, V lost 0 bases, and 5 bases had no gene match. The CDR3 consists of 15 residues. Per germline, CDR1 KGHSY and CDR2 FQNENV.

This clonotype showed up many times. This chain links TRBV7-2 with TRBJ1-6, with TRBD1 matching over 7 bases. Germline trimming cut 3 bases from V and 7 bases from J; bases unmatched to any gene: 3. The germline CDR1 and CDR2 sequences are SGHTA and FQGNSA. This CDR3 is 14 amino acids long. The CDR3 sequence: CASSFGTDNSPLHF. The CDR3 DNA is TGTGCCAGCAGCTTTGGGACAGACAATTCACCCCTCCACTTT.

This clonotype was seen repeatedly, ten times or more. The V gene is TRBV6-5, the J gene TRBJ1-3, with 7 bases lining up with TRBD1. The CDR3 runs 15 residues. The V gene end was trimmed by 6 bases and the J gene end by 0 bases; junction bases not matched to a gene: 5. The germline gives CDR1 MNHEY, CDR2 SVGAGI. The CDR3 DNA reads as TGTGCCAGCAGAGGGACAGTGGACTCTGGAAACACCATATATTTT. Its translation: CASRGTVDSGNTIYF.

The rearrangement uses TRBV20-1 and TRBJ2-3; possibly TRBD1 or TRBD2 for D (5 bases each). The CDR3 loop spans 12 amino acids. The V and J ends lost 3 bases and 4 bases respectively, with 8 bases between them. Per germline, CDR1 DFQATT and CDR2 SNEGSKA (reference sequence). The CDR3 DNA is TGCAGTGCTAGGAGGGGACCAGATACGCAGTATTTT. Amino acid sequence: CSARRGPDTQYF.

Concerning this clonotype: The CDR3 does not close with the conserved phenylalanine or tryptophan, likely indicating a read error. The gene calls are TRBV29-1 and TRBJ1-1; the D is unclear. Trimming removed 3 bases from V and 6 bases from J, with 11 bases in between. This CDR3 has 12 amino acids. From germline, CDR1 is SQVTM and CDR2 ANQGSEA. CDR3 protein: CSVEGQNPEAFL. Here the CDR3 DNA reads TGCAGCGTTGAGGGCCAGAATCCTGAAGCTTTCCTT.

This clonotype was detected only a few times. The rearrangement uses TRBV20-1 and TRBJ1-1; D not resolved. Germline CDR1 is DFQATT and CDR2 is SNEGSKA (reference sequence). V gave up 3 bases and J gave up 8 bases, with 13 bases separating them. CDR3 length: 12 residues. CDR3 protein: CSASLQPSEAFF. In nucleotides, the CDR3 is TGCAGTGCTAGTCTCCAGCCGTCGGAAGCTTTCTTT.

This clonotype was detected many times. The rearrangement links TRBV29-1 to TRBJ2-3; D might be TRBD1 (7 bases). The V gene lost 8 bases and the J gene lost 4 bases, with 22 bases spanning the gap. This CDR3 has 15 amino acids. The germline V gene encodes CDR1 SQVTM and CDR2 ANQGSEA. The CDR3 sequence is CSTRGAGGSSDTQYF. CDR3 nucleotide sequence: TGCAGCACCCGCGGGGCAGGGGGGAGTTCAGATACGCAGTATTTT.

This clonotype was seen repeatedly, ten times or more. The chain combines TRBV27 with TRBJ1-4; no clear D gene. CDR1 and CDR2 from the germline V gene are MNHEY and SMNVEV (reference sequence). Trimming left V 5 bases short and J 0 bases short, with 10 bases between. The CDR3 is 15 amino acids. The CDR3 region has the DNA TGTGCCAGCAGTACCGAGCACGCAACTAATGAAAAACTGTTTTTT. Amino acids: CASSTEHATNEKLFF.

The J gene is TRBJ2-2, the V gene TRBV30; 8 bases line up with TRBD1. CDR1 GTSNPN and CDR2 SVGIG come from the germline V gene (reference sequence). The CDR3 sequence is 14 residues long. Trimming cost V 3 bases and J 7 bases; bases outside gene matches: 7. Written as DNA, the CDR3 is TGTGCCTGGAGAGGCAGGGGGCGGCTCGGGGAGCTGTTTTTT. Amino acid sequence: CAWRGRGRLGELFF.

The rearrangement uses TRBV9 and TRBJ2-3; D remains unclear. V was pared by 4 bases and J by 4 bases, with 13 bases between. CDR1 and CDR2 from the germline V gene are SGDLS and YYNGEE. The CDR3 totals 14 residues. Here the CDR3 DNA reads TGTGCCAGCAGCCCCCGTCCCTCGGCAGATACGCAGTATTTT. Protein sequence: CASSPRPSADTQYF. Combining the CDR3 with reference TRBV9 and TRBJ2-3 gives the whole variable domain DSGVTQTPKHLITATGQRVTLRCSPRSGDLSVYWYQQSLDQGLQFLIQYYNGEERAKGNILERFSAQQFPDLHSELNLSSLELGDSALYFCASSPRPSADTQYFGPGTRLTVL.

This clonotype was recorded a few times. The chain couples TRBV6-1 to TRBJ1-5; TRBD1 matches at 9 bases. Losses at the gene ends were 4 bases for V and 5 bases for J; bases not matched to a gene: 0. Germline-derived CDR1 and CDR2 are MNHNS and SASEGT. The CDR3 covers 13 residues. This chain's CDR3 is CASSGTGDQPQHF. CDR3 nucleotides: TGTGCCAGCAGTGGGACAGGGGATCAGCCCCAGCATTTT.

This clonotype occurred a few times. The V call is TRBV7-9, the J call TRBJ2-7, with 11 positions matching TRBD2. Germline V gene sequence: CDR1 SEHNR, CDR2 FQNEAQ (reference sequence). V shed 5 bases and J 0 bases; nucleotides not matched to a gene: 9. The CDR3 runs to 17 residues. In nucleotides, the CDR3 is TGTGCCAGCAGCCCACCGGCGGGACTAGCGGACTCCTACGAGCAGTACTTC. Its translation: CASSPPAGLADSYEQYF.

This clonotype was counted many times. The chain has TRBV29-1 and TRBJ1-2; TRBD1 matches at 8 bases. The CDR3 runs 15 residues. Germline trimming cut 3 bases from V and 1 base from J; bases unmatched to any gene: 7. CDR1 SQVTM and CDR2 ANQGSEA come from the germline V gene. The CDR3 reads CSVDLSTGGNYGYTF. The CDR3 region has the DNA TGCAGCGTTGATCTCTCTACAGGGGGTAACTATGGCTACACCTTC.

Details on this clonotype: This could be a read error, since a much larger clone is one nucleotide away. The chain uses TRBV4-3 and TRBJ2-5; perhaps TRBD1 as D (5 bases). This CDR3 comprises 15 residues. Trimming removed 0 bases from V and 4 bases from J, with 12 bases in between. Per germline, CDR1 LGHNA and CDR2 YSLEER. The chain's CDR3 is CASSQEWGLTETQYF. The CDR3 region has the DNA TGCGCCAGCAGCCAAGAGTGGGGCCTGACAGAGACCCAGTACTTC.

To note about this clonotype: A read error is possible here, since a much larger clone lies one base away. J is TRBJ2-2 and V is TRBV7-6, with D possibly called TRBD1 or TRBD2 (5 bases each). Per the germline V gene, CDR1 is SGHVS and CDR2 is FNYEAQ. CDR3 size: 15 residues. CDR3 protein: CTSSLRPGSTGELFF. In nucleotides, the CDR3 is TGTACCAGCAGCTTAAGGCCAGGGAGCACCGGGGAGCTGTTTTTT.

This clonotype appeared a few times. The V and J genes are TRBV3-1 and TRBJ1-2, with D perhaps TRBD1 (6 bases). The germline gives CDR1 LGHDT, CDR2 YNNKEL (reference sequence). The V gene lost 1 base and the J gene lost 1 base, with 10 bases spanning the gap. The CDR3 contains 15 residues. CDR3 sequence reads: CASSQGQELNYGYTF. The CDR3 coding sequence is TGTGCCAGCAGCCAAGGACAGGAACTTAACTATGGCTACACCTTC.

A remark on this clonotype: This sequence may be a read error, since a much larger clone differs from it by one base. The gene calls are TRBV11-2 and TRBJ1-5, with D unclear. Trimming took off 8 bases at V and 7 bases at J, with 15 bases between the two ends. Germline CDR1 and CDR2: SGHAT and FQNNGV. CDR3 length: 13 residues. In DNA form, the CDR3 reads TGTGCCAGCTGCCCGTACATGGGGCAGCCCCAGCATTTT. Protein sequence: CASCPYMGQPQHF.

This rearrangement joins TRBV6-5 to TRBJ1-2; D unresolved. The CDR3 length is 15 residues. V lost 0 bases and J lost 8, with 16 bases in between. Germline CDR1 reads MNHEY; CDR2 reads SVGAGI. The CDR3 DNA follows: TGTGCCAGCAGTTACTCTATGGTCCCAATCGGGGGCTACACCTTC. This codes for CASSYSMVPIGGYTF.

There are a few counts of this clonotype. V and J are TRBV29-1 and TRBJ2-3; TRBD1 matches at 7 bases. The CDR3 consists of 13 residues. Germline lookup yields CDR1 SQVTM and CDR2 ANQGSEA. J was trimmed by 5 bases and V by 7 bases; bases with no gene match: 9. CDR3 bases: TGCAGCGCCGACGAGGGGGCCATAGATACGCAGTATTTT. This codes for CSADEGAIDTQYF.

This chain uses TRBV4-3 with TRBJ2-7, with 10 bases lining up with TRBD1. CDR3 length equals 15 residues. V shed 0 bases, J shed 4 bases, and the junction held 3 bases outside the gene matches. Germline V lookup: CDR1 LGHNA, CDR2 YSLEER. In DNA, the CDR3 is TGCGCCAGCAGCCAAGAGACAGGGGGCTGGTACGAGCAGTACTTC. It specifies CASSQETGGWYEQYF.

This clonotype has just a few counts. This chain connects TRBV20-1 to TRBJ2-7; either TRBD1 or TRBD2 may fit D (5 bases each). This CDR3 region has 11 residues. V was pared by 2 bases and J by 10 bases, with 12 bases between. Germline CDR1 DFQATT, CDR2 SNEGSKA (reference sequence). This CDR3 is CSARSGTGQYF. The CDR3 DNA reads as TGCAGTGCTAGATCAGGGACGGGTCAGTACTTC.